The 22 T cell receptor beta chains given below trace back to one sample, sequenced in a study of blood T cell repertoires in COVID-19. Measured with immunoSEQ multiplex PCR; TCRdb has only the in-frame clones, and not every one. The sample includes 200,000 to 300,000 clones, 86% of them seen just once. Sequencing was done on a sample of peripheral blood. The receptors shown here come from a woman under 40 who had recovered from COVID-19.

The chain is built from TRBV7-2 and TRBJ2-7; TRBD2 agrees at 8 bases. The germline V gene has CDR1 SGHTA and CDR2 FQGNSA. Trimming cost V 5 bases and J 2 bases; bases outside gene matches: 5. This CDR3 is built from 14 residues. The CDR3 DNA sequence: TGTGCCAGCAGCCCGTACGGGGGGGCCTACGAGCAGTACTTC. This gives the protein CASSPYGGAYEQYF.

This chain uses TRBV6-1 with TRBJ2-7; 11 bases match TRBD1. Germline trimming cut 4 bases from V and 2 bases from J; bases unmatched to any gene: 7. The germline CDR1 and CDR2 sequences are MNHNS and SASEGT. The CDR3 covers 16 residues. The CDR3 DNA follows: TGTGCCAGCAGTGCCCTCCGGGACAGGGGGACCTACGAGCAGTACTTC. Amino acids: CASSALRDRGTYEQYF.

This chain links TRBV28 with TRBJ2-5, with TRBD2 matching 7 bases. Germline assignment: CDR1 MDHEN and CDR2 SYDVKM. This CDR3 has 13 amino acids. With 6 bases clipped from V and 5 bases from J, the junction kept 6 bases outside the gene matches. In DNA form, the CDR3 reads TGTGCCAGCAGACCCACTAGCGATGAGACCCAGTACTTC. Residues: CASRPTSDETQYF.

The chain combines TRBV27 with TRBJ2-5; the D is unclear. Looked up from germline, CDR1 is MNHEY and CDR2 is SMNVEV (reference sequence). The CDR3 is 14 amino acids. Deletions cut 3 bases from V and 2 bases from J, with 10 bases between. In nucleotides, the CDR3 is TGTGCCAGCAGTTTTTTGGCGGCTCAAGAGACCCAGTACTTC. This sequence encodes CASSFLAAQETQYF.

The chain uses TRBV7-2 and TRBJ1-1; possible D gene TRBD1, 5 bases. Trimming cost V 1 base and J 1 base, with 16 bases left between them. CDR1 SGHTA and CDR2 FQGNSA come from the germline V gene. CDR3 length: 17 residues. CDR3 loop: CASSLEAGLTWNTEAFF. The CDR3 DNA sequence: TGTGCCAGCAGCTTAGAGGCGGGGCTCACATGGAACACTGAAGCTTTCTTT. The whole variable domain, filled in from reference TRBV7-2 and TRBJ1-1, reads GAGVSQSPSNKVTEKGKDVELRCDPISGHTALYWYRQSLGQGLEFLIYFQGNSAPDKSGLPSDRFSAERTGGSVSTLTIQRTQQEDSAVYLCASSLEAGLTWNTEAFFGQGTRLTVV.

This clone has more than one count but fewer than ten. The CDR3: CASSKSELSYEQYF. The DNA of the CDR3 is TGCGCCAGCAGCAAGAGCGAGCTCTCTTACGAGCAGTACTTC. J is TRBJ2-7 and V is TRBV5-1, with no clear D. CDR1 and CDR2 from the germline V gene are SGHRS and YFSETQ. Trimming took off 4 bases at V and 4 bases at J, with 15 bases between the two ends. This CDR3 is built from 14 residues. The full variable domain, completed using reference TRBV5-1 and TRBJ2-7, is KAGVTQTPRYLIKTRGQQVTLSCSPISGHRSVSWYQQTPGQGLQFLFEYFSETQRNKGNFPGRFSGRQFSNSRSEMNVSTLELGDSALYLCASSKSELSYEQYFGPGTRLTVT.

This chain's CDR3 is CASSLGLAGGTSTDTQYF. CDR3 nucleotide sequence: TGTGCCAGCAGCTTAGGACTAGCGGGGGGGACTAGCACAGATACGCAGTATTTT. The chain carries TRBV7-2 and TRBJ2-3; TRBD2 aligns across 14 bases. The CDR3 extends over 18 amino acids. V dropped 1 base and J dropped 0; count of bases not matched to a gene: 3. CDR1 is SGHTA and CDR2 is FQGNSA in the germline V gene.

V is TRBV19 and J is TRBJ1-6; the D gene is possibly TRBD1 (5 bases). The CDR3 has 14 residues. Germline lookup yields CDR1 LNHDA and CDR2 SQIVND (reference sequence). The germline V and J ends were trimmed by 7 bases and 8 bases, with 15 bases remaining between them. CDR3 sequence (DNA): TGTGCCAGTACTTTCCAGAGGGACTATTCACCCCTCCACTTT. Protein sequence: CASTFQRDYSPLHF.

The chain joins TRBV20-1 to TRBJ1-5; D possibly corresponds to TRBD1 (5 bases). V was clipped by 3 bases and J by 4 bases, with 16 bases between them. The CDR3 runs to 15 residues. Germline lookup yields CDR1 DFQATT and CDR2 SNEGSKA (reference sequence). In DNA form, the CDR3 reads TGCAGTGCTAGTCGGGCGGCGGACATAAATCAGCCCCAGCATTTT. It codes for CSASRAADINQPQHF.

The chain carries TRBV6-1 and TRBJ2-5; possibly TRBD2 for D (5 bases). Looked up from germline, CDR1 is MNHNS and CDR2 is SASEGT. This CDR3 comprises 15 residues. Trimming stripped 2 bases from V and 0 bases from J, with 10 bases between. The CDR3 nucleotides read TGTGCCAGCAGTGAACGAGGGTGGTACCAAGAGACCCAGTACTTC. It is translated as CASSERGWYQETQYF.

The gene calls are TRBV4-1 and TRBJ2-1; TRBD2 matches at 7 bases. The CDR3 has 14 amino acids. CDR1 and CDR2 (germline): MGHRA, YSYEKL. V lost 1 base, J lost 8 bases, and 5 bases stayed unmatched. Written as DNA, the CDR3 is TGCGCCAGCAGCCAAGTTCCGGGGAGGGATGAGCAGTTCTTC. Translation: CASSQVPGRDEQFF.

The V and J genes are TRBV19 and TRBJ1-2; D is possibly TRBD1 (5 bases). This CDR3 region has 15 residues. Trimming cost V 3 bases and J 3 bases, with 14 bases left between them. Germline lookup yields CDR1 LNHDA and CDR2 SQIVND (reference sequence). The CDR3 DNA reads TGTGCCAGTAGTATTAAACAGGAGCAAGACTATGGCTACACCTTC. It specifies CASSIKQEQDYGYTF.

This clone was recorded once. The CDR3 here is CASSWPGQGITYEQYF. The CDR3 nucleotides are TGCGCCAGCAGCTGGCCGGGACAGGGGATAACCTACGAGCAGTACTTC. The V call is TRBV5-1, the J call TRBJ2-7, with TRBD1 matching over 10 bases. CDR1 and CDR2 (germline): SGHRS, YFSETQ. J gave up 2 bases and V 3 bases, and 8 bases lay outside the gene matches. The CDR3 covers 16 residues.

This sequence joins TRBV19 and TRBJ1-1; possible D gene TRBD1, 6 bases. V was clipped by 1 base and J by 5 bases, with 14 bases between them. The germline gives CDR1 LNHDA, CDR2 SQIVND (reference sequence). This CDR3 has 15 amino acids. CDR3 bases: TGTGCCAGTAGTATAGTTGCTACAGGGAAGACTGAAGCTTTCTTT. Its translation: CASSIVATGKTEAFF.

This sequence joins TRBV6-5 and TRBJ1-2, with a tentative D call TRBD1 (6 bases). V lost 10 bases and J lost 3, with 21 bases in between. Germline assignment: CDR1 MNHEY and CDR2 SVGAGI. The CDR3 has 15 amino acids. CDR3 bases: TGTGCCACCAAAGCCCCCGGGGGGCGAGACTATGGCTACACCTTC. It codes for CATKAPGGRDYGYTF.

This clone has a single count. The chain is built from TRBV29-1 and TRBJ1-3; tentatively, D is TRBD1 (6 bases). Germline V lookup: CDR1 SQVTM, CDR2 ANQGSEA. CDR3 length equals 13 residues. V was shortened by 7 bases and J by 1 base, with 11 bases between the two germline ends. CDR3 coding DNA: TGCAGCGGCAGGGGTCCTTCTGGAAACACCATATATTTT. It yields the protein CSGRGPSGNTIYF. The full variable domain, rest sourced from reference TRBV29-1 and TRBJ1-3, is SAVISQKPSRDICQRGTSLTIQCQVDSQVTMMFWYRQQPGQSLTLIATANQGSEATYESGFVIDKFPISRPNLTFSTLTVSNMSPEDSSIYLCSGRGPSGNTIYFGEGSWLTVV.

Notes on this clone: The same CDR3 can be traced to other DNA sequences in this sample. The gene calls are TRBV5-1 and TRBJ2-3; a weak D match, TRBD2 (6 bases). Germline V gene data show CDR1 as SGHRS and CDR2 as YFSETQ. This CDR3 has 15 residues. The V end was cut by 0 bases, the J end by 1 base, with 9 bases between. For the CDR3, the DNA is TGCGCCAGCAGCTTGGGGGGGACTGGCACAGATACGCAGTATTTT. It is translated as CASSLGGTGTDTQYF.

CDR3 loop: CASSSRTGGSYEQYF. CDR3 in DNA: TGCGCCAGCAGCTCCCGGACAGGGGGGTCCTACGAGCAGTACTTC. This chain connects TRBV5-1 to TRBJ2-7; 10 positions agree with TRBD1. Germline V gene sequence: CDR1 SGHRS, CDR2 YFSETQ. The CDR3 length is 15 residues. V lost 3 bases and J lost 1; bases outside the gene matches: 4.

This sequence joins TRBV7-2 and TRBJ2-7; possibly TRBD2 for D (5 bases). CDR1 and CDR2 (germline): SGHTA, FQGNSA. Trimming took off 1 base at V and 2 bases at J, with 18 bases between the two ends. CDR3 length: 17 residues. For the CDR3, the DNA is TGTGCCAGCAGCTTAGGAGGACCGGCGGGCCTCCCCTACGAGCAGTACTTC. Encoded protein: CASSLGGPAGLPYEQYF.

The chain has TRBV28 and TRBJ2-7; 9 nucleotides align to TRBD1. Germline loops: CDR1 MDHEN, CDR2 SYDVKM. Unmatched junction bases numbered 6, after V lost 4 bases and J lost 2 bases. This CDR3 comprises 15 residues. CDR3 loop: CASSSTGTGTYEQYF. CDR3 sequence (DNA): TGTGCCAGCAGTTCGACGGGGACAGGGACCTACGAGCAGTACTTC.

This chain connects TRBV11-2 to TRBJ1-4; D might be TRBD1 (5 bases). V lost 0 bases and J 5 bases, leaving 10 bases between the germline ends. The CDR3 is made up of 15 amino acids. Looked up from germline, CDR1 is SGHAT and CDR2 is FQNNGV. In DNA form, the CDR3 reads TGTGCCAGCAGCTTAGAGGTTCGACAGAATGAAAAACTGTTTTTT. Its protein is CASSLEVRQNEKLFF.

The rearrangement links TRBV3-1 (or the pseudogene TRBV3-2) to TRBJ2-5; a weak D match, TRBD2 (5 bases). V was shortened by 7 bases and J by 7 bases, with 19 bases between the two germline ends. The CDR3 spans 14 residues. Germline V lookup: CDR1 LGHDT, CDR2 YNNKEL (reference sequence). CDR3 residues: CASNGVGPRGTQYF. CDR3 sequence (DNA): TGTGCCAGCAACGGGGTAGGTCCTCGGGGGACCCAGTACTTC.